This T cell receptor beta chain originates from a study of cytomegalovirus exposure and HLA in healthy donors. Study-level results: Later on, an analysis found that several of the most significant clusters appeared to be linked to common viral pathogens, which included parvovirus B19.

13 Jbeta primers and 60 Vbeta primers were used for the PCR. Only in-frame clones appear in the TCRdb table, and some are missing; sequencing was by immunoSEQ multiplex PCR. The sample contains some 100,000 clones, 76% of which appear only once. Turning to this clone: The antigen remains unidentified.

The V gene lost 4 bases and the J gene lost 2 bases, with 22 bases spanning the gap. The CDR3 has 17 amino acids. Looked up from germline, CDR1 is SGHDT and CDR2 is YYEEEE. Sequenced input: PBMCs. V usage is TRBV5-6 and J usage is TRBJ2-7; D perhaps matches TRBD1 (6 bases). The clonotype originates from a woman aged 40 to 49 in good health and CMV-seropositive. The chain's CDR3 is CASSIFRTAIPAYEQYF. Here the CDR3 DNA reads TGTGCCAGCAGCATTTTTAGGACAGCCATACCCGCCTACGAGCAGTACTTC.